The clone carrying this T cell receptor (beta chain) was observed many times. No antigen is known for it. The TCR beta CDR3 regions underwent amplification using RNA transcripts as the source. Primed by the HTBI set, a first-round RT-PCR was run on the TCR CDR3. MiXCR, applied by TCRdb to the multiplex PCR reads, yields one record per CDR3 protein. The table includes over 500,000 distinct CDR3 sequences, approximately 14% detected once. Orbital computed tomography, thyroid ultrasound, serum thyroxine and TRAb, and clinical symptoms together informed the diagnoses. The data were taken from a study of T cells in Graves' hyperthyroidism and ophthalmopathy. Study findings and constraints: Model predictions of ophthalmopathy came a median about six months before onset.

Germline trimming cut 0 bases from V and 6 bases from J; bases unmatched to any gene: 5. The length of the CDR3 is 16 residues. Germline V gene lookup returns CDR1 SGHRS and CDR2 YFSETQ. The sample consisted of blood. This TCR came from a woman aged 40 to 50 with Graves' hyperthyroidism. The chain has TRBV5-1 and TRBJ2-2, with 10 bases identical to TRBD2. The DNA of the CDR3 is TGCGCCAGCAGCTTGGCCGCTAGCGGGAGCTCCGGGGAGCTGTTTTTT. Translated, it gives CASSLAASGSSGELFF.